These T cell receptor beta chains were read from a single sample in a study of shared clonotypes between healthy human individuals. The table came from immunoSEQ multiplex PCR; TCRdb's copy has only in-frame clones and leaves some out. The data hold about 2.4 million clones, with 93% observed a single time. The sequenced sample consisted of naive CD4+ T cells from PBMCs. Source of these receptors: a man in his late teens or twenties in good health. Some clones in this sample may be carry-over from other donors' samples. Both conserved end residues are part of each CDR3. The D gene is left open where the match is weak. Part of the rows lack a size; the others show once, few, many or a class for expanded clones.

v_gene: TRBV11-3
d_gene: TRBD2
abundance: .
j_gene: TRBJ2-7
CDR3nt: TGTGCCAGCAGCCAAGGACTAGCGGGGTCCTACGAGCAGTACTTC
CDR3aa: CASSQGLAGSYEQYF

v_gene: TRBV30
d_gene: .
abundance: .
j_gene: TRBJ2-1
CDR3nt: TGTGCCTGGAGTCCGACAGGGACTGCGCAGTTCTTC
CDR3aa: CAWSPTGTAQFF

v_gene: TRBV6-4
d_gene: .
abundance: .
j_gene: TRBJ2-1
CDR3nt: TGTGCCAGCAGCTACACCTCGTTCCTGGGCAATGAGCAGTTCTTC
CDR3aa: CASSYTSFLGNEQFF

v_gene: TRBV27
d_gene: TRBD2
abundance: .
j_gene: TRBJ2-1
CDR3nt: TGTGCCAGCAGTACCCGGACTAGCGGGAGGAATTACAATGAGCAGTTCTTC
CDR3aa: CASSTRTSGRNYNEQFF

v_gene: TRBV18
d_gene: TRBD1
abundance: .
j_gene: TRBJ2-2
CDR3nt: TGTGCCAGCTCAGTCGATCAGCAGGGGGCCGCCGGGGAGCTGTTTTTT
CDR3aa: CASSVDQQGAAGELFF

v_gene: TRBV5-1
d_gene: .
abundance: .
j_gene: TRBJ1-2
CDR3nt: TGCGCCAGCAGCTTGGACCACCCTAGTAGGGGCTACACCTTC
CDR3aa: CASSLDHPSRGYTF

v_gene: TRBV7-2
d_gene: TRBD1
abundance: .
j_gene: TRBJ2-7
CDR3nt: TGTGCCAGCAGCATGGCCGGGACAGGGGCGGAAGAGCAGTACTTC
CDR3aa: CASSMAGTGAEEQYF

v_gene: TRBV5-6
d_gene: .
abundance: few
j_gene: TRBJ1-5
CDR3nt: TGTGCCAGCAGCTTGGGTCATCAGCCCCAGCATTTT
CDR3aa: CASSLGHQPQHF

v_gene: TRBV7-3
d_gene: TRBD1
abundance: .
j_gene: TRBJ2-7
CDR3nt: TGTGCCAGCAGCTCCGGTGGGACAGGGTCCTTCCACGAGCAGTACTTC
CDR3aa: CASSSGGTGSFHEQYF

v_gene: TRBV25-1
d_gene: .
abundance: .
j_gene: TRBJ2-3
CDR3nt: TGTGCCAGCACGAGGGGAGCAACAGATACGCAGTATTTT
CDR3aa: CASTRGATDTQYF

v_gene: TRBV30
d_gene: .
abundance: .
j_gene: TRBJ1-4
CDR3nt: TGTGCCTGGAGTGTCGGGGGGTACGAAAAACTGTTTTTT
CDR3aa: CAWSVGGYEKLFF

v_gene: TRBV7-9
d_gene: .
abundance: .
j_gene: TRBJ2-2
CDR3nt: TGTGCCAGCCTTCTAGGGGGGACCGGGGAGCTGTTTTTT
CDR3aa: CASLLGGTGELFF

v_gene: TRBV11-3
d_gene: TRBD2
abundance: .
j_gene: TRBJ2-1
CDR3nt: TGTGCCAGCAGCTTAGGGGGGCTAGCGGGAGGTTTCGGCGAGCAGTTCTTC
CDR3aa: CASSLGGLAGGFGEQFF

v_gene: TRBV9
d_gene: TRBD1
abundance: .
j_gene: TRBJ1-1
CDR3nt: TGTGCCAGCAGCACCCGGGACAGGGGCACTGAAGCTTTCTTT
CDR3aa: CASSTRDRGTEAFF

v_gene: TRBV4-2
d_gene: .
abundance: .
j_gene: TRBJ1-2
CDR3nt: TGTGCCAGCAGCCAACCACGGGGGGACGGGGGGTTTTATGGCTACACCTTC
CDR3aa: CASSQPRGDGGFYGYTF

v_gene: TRBV6-1
d_gene: .
abundance: once
j_gene: TRBJ2-7
CDR3nt: TGTGCCAGCAGTGAAGCGGGAATAGCCTACGAGCAGTACTTC
CDR3aa: CASSEAGIAYEQYF

v_gene: TRBV15
d_gene: .
abundance: .
j_gene: TRBJ2-5
CDR3nt: TGTGCCACCAGCAGGTCCGTCCCCCAAGAGACCCAGTACTTC
CDR3aa: CATSRSVPQETQYF

v_gene: TRBV7-3
d_gene: .
abundance: .
j_gene: TRBJ2-3
CDR3nt: TGTGCCAGCAGCTTGTTAAGCACAGATACGCAGTATTTT
CDR3aa: CASSLLSTDTQYF

v_gene: TRBV7-9
d_gene: TRBD1
abundance: .
j_gene: TRBJ1-1
CDR3nt: TGTGCCAGCAGCCCGGACAGGGGTGTGACTGAAGCTTTCTTT
CDR3aa: CASSPDRGVTEAFF

v_gene: TRBV5-4
d_gene: .
abundance: .
j_gene: TRBJ1-1
CDR3nt: TGTGCCAGCAGGGATCCAGGGTTGGACGACACTGAAGCTTTCTTT
CDR3aa: CASRDPGLDDTEAFF

v_gene: TRBV5-1
d_gene: TRBD2
abundance: .
j_gene: TRBJ2-5
CDR3nt: TGCGCCAGCAGCTTGGTACCTAGCGGACAAGAGACCCAGTACTTC
CDR3aa: CASSLVPSGQETQYF

v_gene: TRBV9
d_gene: TRBD2
abundance: .
j_gene: TRBJ2-1
CDR3nt: TGTGCCAGCAGCCCCCGGAGGGAGGGCCCGGATGAGCAGTTCTTC
CDR3aa: CASSPRREGPDEQFF

v_gene: TRBV5-1
d_gene: .
abundance: .
j_gene: TRBJ2-5
CDR3nt: TGCGCCAGCAGCGAGGATCCAGGGCGACAAGAGACCCAGTACTTC
CDR3aa: CASSEDPGRQETQYF

v_gene: TRBV27
d_gene: .
abundance: few
j_gene: TRBJ2-5
CDR3nt: TGTGCCAGCAGTTTACTCGGTACGGTGACCCAGTACTTC
CDR3aa: CASSLLGTVTQYF

v_gene: TRBV4-1
d_gene: .
abundance: few
j_gene: TRBJ1-2
CDR3nt: TGCGCCAGCAGCCAAGAACAGAGGATTGGCTATGGCTACACCTTC
CDR3aa: CASSQEQRIGYGYTF

v_gene: TRBV10-3
d_gene: .
abundance: .
j_gene: TRBJ2-5
CDR3nt: TGTGCCATCTCTAAGACGGAGCAAGGAGAGACCCAGTACTTC
CDR3aa: CAISKTEQGETQYF

v_gene: TRBV10-3
d_gene: TRBD1
abundance: .
j_gene: TRBJ1-5
CDR3nt: TGTGCCATCCGGTCAGGGGGACCTTATAGCAATCAGCCCCAGCATTTT
CDR3aa: CAIRSGGPYSNQPQHF

v_gene: TRBV5-1
d_gene: TRBD2
abundance: .
j_gene: TRBJ2-5
CDR3nt: TGCGCCAGCAGCTGGGCGGGGGGGCCAGAGGAGACCCAGTACTTC
CDR3aa: CASSWAGGPEETQYF

v_gene: TRBV6-1
d_gene: .
abundance: .
j_gene: TRBJ1-1
CDR3nt: TGTGCCAGCAGTGAAATAAATCGAGACACTGAAGCTTTCTTT
CDR3aa: CASSEINRDTEAFF

v_gene: TRBV28
d_gene: .
abundance: .
j_gene: TRBJ1-3
CDR3nt: TGTGCCACCAAATACGGGGCCCTGGGTGGAAACACCATATATTTT
CDR3aa: CATKYGALGGNTIYF

v_gene: TRBV11-2
d_gene: .
abundance: .
j_gene: TRBJ1-1
CDR3nt: TGTGCCAGCAGCTTAGATGGCTGGAGCACTGAAGCTTTCTTT
CDR3aa: CASSLDGWSTEAFF

v_gene: TRBV11-2
d_gene: TRBD1
abundance: .
j_gene: TRBJ2-3
CDR3nt: TGTGCCAGCAGCCCTCGGGGAGGTGGACAGGGTGCAGATACGCAGTATTTT
CDR3aa: CASSPRGGGQGADTQYF

v_gene: TRBV30
d_gene: TRBD1
abundance: .
j_gene: TRBJ2-7
CDR3nt: TGTGCCTGGGCCCGGGACAGGGAGGCCTACGAGCAGTACTTC
CDR3aa: CAWARDREAYEQYF

v_gene: TRBV5-6
d_gene: .
abundance: .
j_gene: TRBJ1-5
CDR3nt: TGTGCCAGCAGTCCACAGGAGGGCAATCAGCCCCAGCATTTT
CDR3aa: CASSPQEGNQPQHF

v_gene: TRBV6-1
d_gene: .
abundance: .
j_gene: TRBJ2-1
CDR3nt: TGTGCCAGCAGAAAGCGGGTCTACAATGAGCAGTTCTTC
CDR3aa: CASRKRVYNEQFF

v_gene: TRBV30
d_gene: .
abundance: few
j_gene: TRBJ1-1
CDR3nt: TGTGCCTGGAGTGTACCGATGAACACTGAAGCTTTCTTT
CDR3aa: CAWSVPMNTEAFF

v_gene: TRBV19
d_gene: .
abundance: .
j_gene: TRBJ1-5
CDR3nt: TGTGCCAGTAGTATAGATCCCATCGACCGGAGAGTGCCGCATTTT
CDR3aa: CASSIDPIDRRVPHF

v_gene: TRBV28
d_gene: .
abundance: once
j_gene: TRBJ1-5
CDR3nt: TGTGCCACCACAAAGGTGGGGTCCGATCAGCCCCAGCATTTT
CDR3aa: CATTKVGSDQPQHF

v_gene: TRBV28
d_gene: .
abundance: .
j_gene: TRBJ1-2
CDR3nt: TGTGCCAGCAGTTTACCCCACAGGGCTGGGGATGGCTACACCTTC
CDR3aa: CASSLPHRAGDGYTF

v_gene: TRBV5-1
d_gene: .
abundance: .
j_gene: TRBJ2-5
CDR3nt: TGCGCCAGCAGCTTGAGTCTCACAGGCGGGGAAGAGACCCAGTACTTC
CDR3aa: CASSLSLTGGEETQYF

v_gene: TRBV28
d_gene: .
abundance: once
j_gene: TRBJ1-2
CDR3nt: TGTGCCAGCAGCCGTAATGGCTACACCTTC
CDR3aa: CASSRNGYTF